These T cell receptor beta chains were read from a single sample in a study of blood T cell repertoires in COVID-19. Clones were read by immunoSEQ multiplex PCR, and TCRdb kept only the in-frame ones, dropping some. The table records tens of thousands of clones, almost 90% of them present only once. Sequencing was performed on peripheral blood. The receptors here all came from a woman of 80 years or more with acute or convalescent COVID-19. Both conserved end residues are part of each CDR3. The D gene is left open where the match is weak. A clone size is listed for some rows: how often the clone was seen (once, few, many), or a class if it is expanded.

j_call | d_call | v_call | clone_size | cdr3_nt | cdr3_aa
TRBJ1-5 | TRBD1 | TRBV7-2 | - | TGTGCCAGCAGCCTGAACAGGGGCGGCAATCAGCCCCAGCATTTT | CASSLNRGGNQPQHF
TRBJ2-7 | - | TRBV5-4 | - | TGTGCCAGCAGCCGTACGGCGGGTACCTCCTACGAGCAGTACTTC | CASSRTAGTSYEQYF
TRBJ2-3 | TRBD2 | TRBV9 | - | TGTGCCAGCAGCGCGAGCCCGACTAGCGGGAGAAATACGCAGTATTTT | CASSASPTSGRNTQYF
TRBJ2-3 | - | TRBV11-2 | - | TGTGCCAGCAGCTTGGACTGGCTTAGTGGTGATACGCAGTATTTT | CASSLDWLSGDTQYF
TRBJ2-7 | TRBD1 | TRBV6-5 | - | TGTGCCAGCAGTCGGGACAGAAACTACGAGCAGTACTTC | CASSRDRNYEQYF
TRBJ2-7 | TRBD2 | TRBV7-2 | - | TGTGCCAGCAGCTTCCGGACTAGCGGGGTCCGTGATTCCTACGAGCAGTACTTC | CASSFRTSGVRDSYEQYF
TRBJ1-4 | TRBD1 | TRBV5-1 | - | TGCGCCAGCAGCTTGGAGGTTCCGGGACAGGCGAATGAAAAACTGTTTTTT | CASSLEVPGQANEKLFF
TRBJ2-5 | - | TRBV6-5 | - | TGTGCCAGCAGCCCAGCTAGGGGGGGGCGAGAGACCCAGTACTTC | CASSPARGGRETQYF
TRBJ2-1 | TRBD2 | TRBV6-5 | once | TGTGCCAGCAAAACCGGGACTAGCTTCGACAATGAGCAGTTCTTC | CASKTGTSFDNEQFF
TRBJ1-2 | TRBD1 | TRBV19 | - | TGTGCCAGTAGTAACCTTTCAGGGGGTCAGAATGGCTACACCTTC | CASSNLSGGQNGYTF
TRBJ2-7 | TRBD1 | TRBV27 | - | TGTGCCAGCAGACTTGCAGGGGGCAACGAGCAGTACTTC | CASRLAGGNEQYF
TRBJ1-5 | - | TRBV18 | - | TGTGCCAGCTCACCAGCTCAACAGCAGCCCCAGCATTTT | CASSPAQQQPQHF
TRBJ2-3 | TRBD2 | TRBV24-1 | once | TGTGCCACCAGTGATTCCGGACTAGCAACAGATACGCAGTATTTT | CATSDSGLATDTQYF
TRBJ1-2 | - | TRBV21-1 | few | TGTGCCAGCAGCAAAGCCCAGATCTATGGCTACACCTTC | CASSKAQIYGYTF
TRBJ2-5 | - | TRBV11-2 | once | TGTGCCAGCGGAATGACTAGAGAGACCCAGTACTTC | CASGMTRETQYF
TRBJ2-7 | TRBD2 | TRBV30 | - | TGTGCCTGGAGTTGGGGACTAGCGGGAGCTACGAGGGCCGAGCAGTACTTC | CAWSWGLAGATRAEQYF
TRBJ2-7 | TRBD1 | TRBV2 | - | TGTGCCAGCAGTGAATTCGACAGGGGGGACGAGCAGTACTTC | CASSEFDRGDEQYF
TRBJ2-3 | - | TRBV19 | few | TGTGCCAGTAGTATGTGGAGGACTATCACAGATACGCAGTATTTT | CASSMWRTITDTQYF
TRBJ2-1 | - | TRBV7-9 | many | TGTGCCAGCAGCCAAAGGGACTCAAGGGGAAACAATGAGCAGTTCTTC | CASSQRDSRGNNEQFF
TRBJ2-5 | TRBD2 | TRBV5-1 | - | TGCGCCAGCAGCTCCACCGGGACTAGAAAGGAGACCCAGTACTTC | CASSSTGTRKETQYF
TRBJ2-1 | TRBD1 | TRBV11-2 | - | TGTGCCAGCAGCTTACCTACCGGGACAGGGGGGAATGAGCAGTTCTTC | CASSLPTGTGGNEQFF
TRBJ1-6 | - | TRBV7-2 | - | TGTGCCAGCAGCTCGGAGTTATCCCTCTCCTATAATTCACCCCTCCACTTT | CASSSELSLSYNSPLHF
TRBJ2-7 | TRBD1 | TRBV7-2 | - | TGTGCCAGCAGCTTAAGAGGCAGGGGGCTCTACGAGCAGTACTTC | CASSLRGRGLYEQYF
TRBJ2-2 | TRBD2 | TRBV7-8 | once | TGTGCCAGCAGCCCTAGCGGGGGGTTGGGCGGGGAGCTGTTTTTT | CASSPSGGLGGELFF
TRBJ2-7 | TRBD1 | TRBV19 | - | TGTGCCAGTAGTATTGGGACAGGGCTCTACGAGCAGTACTTC | CASSIGTGLYEQYF
TRBJ2-7 | - | TRBV7-8 | - | TGTGCCAGCAGCTTAGCGGGCCTGGACTACGAGCAGTACTTC | CASSLAGLDYEQYF
TRBJ2-1 | - | TRBV12-5 | - | TGTGCTAGTGAAGAATGGGCTGACAATGAGCAGTTCTTC | CASEEWADNEQFF
TRBJ1-3 | - | TRBV7-8 | - | TGTGCCAGCAGCTTGGCTGGTACCAACACCATATATTTT | CASSLAGTNTIYF
TRBJ2-2 | - | TRBV19 | few | TGTGCCAGTAGTCTTAGCGATAGGAGCGGGGAGCTGTTTTTT | CASSLSDRSGELFF
TRBJ2-1 | TRBD2 | TRBV9 | - | TGTGCCAGCAGCGTAGACCCGGGAGGGTACAATGAGCAGTTCTTC | CASSVDPGGYNEQFF
TRBJ2-1 | - | TRBV14 | - | TGTGCCAGCAGCCAAGCTGCCTCCCCCCCTATCAATGAGCAGTTCTTC | CASSQAASPPINEQFF